What follows is one T cell receptor (beta chain) and its context. The antigen is undetermined. Every donor was a healthy person donating bone marrow. V lost 4 bases and J lost 3; bases outside the gene matches: 14. Looked up from germline, CDR1 is SGDLS and CDR2 is YYNGEE. The CDR3 is 17 amino acids. PCR used 60 Vbeta primers and 13 Jbeta primers. Repertoires were generated with immunoSEQ multiplex PCR, while TCRdb's copy carries only in-frame clones and drops some. Counted here are fewer than 90,000 clones, around 76% occurring once; the ten biggest clones make up over 9%. This entry comes from a study of cytomegalovirus exposure and HLA in healthy donors. General study results and limits: It was shown in a later analysis that HLA-associated TCR beta chains were more clonally expanded than other, equally common chains. Most sequenced TCRs were rare (though some public TCRs occurred in many donors). Donor immune exposure was known only as CMV serostatus.

Sample: PBMCs. The V and J genes are TRBV9 and TRBJ1-1, with 8 bases matching TRBD1. The receptor comes from a man aged 30-40 years in good health and CMV-seropositive. CDR3 in DNA: TGTGCCAGCAGCCCCCAGAGGGGGGGCAGGGGGCACACTGAAGCTTTCTTT. This gives the protein CASSPQRGGRGHTEAFF.